The 2 T cell receptor beta chains presented below share a single source sample, sequenced in a study of blood T cell repertoires in COVID-19. The data were produced by immunoSEQ multiplex PCR, yet TCRdb's version contains in-frame clones alone and is incomplete. The sample shows 50,000 or so clones, about nine tenths of them seen only once. The material sequenced was peripheral blood. All receptors derive from a man aged 70 or older with acute or convalescent COVID-19.

The chain joins TRBV6-5 to TRBJ1-5; D perhaps matches TRBD1 (6 bases). This CDR3 is built from 15 residues. V lost 6 bases to trimming and J lost 5 bases, with 17 bases between them. Germline V gene sequence: CDR1 MNHEY, CDR2 SVGAGI. CDR3 in amino acids: CASRPGTSDHQPQHF. The CDR3 coding sequence is TGTGCCAGCAGGCCCGGGACATCGGATCATCAGCCCCAGCATTTT.

V gene TRBV5-4 combines with J gene TRBJ2-1, with 8 positions matching TRBD2. Germline assignment: CDR1 SGHNT and CDR2 YYREEE (reference sequence). CDR3 size: 17 residues. With V trimmed by 4 bases and J by 2 bases, 11 bases remained unmatched. DNA of the CDR3: TGTGCCAGCAGCAAGAGCGGGAGAGTAGGCACCTACAATGAGCAGTTCTTC. It is translated as CASSKSGRVGTYNEQFF.